This section outlines one TCR beta chain sequence together with its context. Its antigen is as yet unknown. The CDR3 extends over 14 amino acids. Trimming pared 1 base from V and 7 bases from J, leaving 13 bases between. CDR1 SNHLY and CDR2 FYNNEI come from the germline V gene. This sample is drawn from a study of OX40 agonist ivuxolimab in advanced cancers. General study results and limits: Also present in some nonresponders was a low level of normalized T-cell clonal expansion.

Sequenced by immunoSEQ multiplex PCR; TCRdb stores in-frame clones only, minus some. The sample has tens of thousands of clones; roughly 86% are singletons. The sample consisted of CD4+ or CD8+ T cells sorted from blood, taken in a trial of the OX40 agonist ivuxolimab. This receptor was identified in an adult with an advanced solid tumor such as melanoma, head and neck, liver or kidney cancer. V is TRBV2 and J is TRBJ2-5, with a weak D call TRBD2 (6 bases). CDR3 protein: CASSEVLAGGTQYF. CDR3 DNA: TGTGCCAGCAGTGAAGTACTAGCTGGCGGGACCCAGTACTTC.